This paragraph covers one T cell receptor beta chain sequence. The antigen is unknown. These data originate in a study of CD8+ T cells in alopecia areata. Study-level information: Tofacitinib ran for 6 to 18 months before 6 months off drug. Points from the study as a whole: Higher clonality than in normal scalp was seen in lesional scalp, especially alopecia totalis/universalis.

Between the trimmed V and J ends, which lost 8 bases and 1 base, there was a span of 5 bases. The CDR3 runs to 11 residues. Germline V gene sequence: CDR1 LNHNV, CDR2 YYDKDF (reference sequence). Investigators isolated RNA and reverse transcribed it into cDNA to act as the sequencing template. The method was immunoSEQ multiplex PCR; TCRdb's version includes in-frame clones alone and lacks a portion of them. The data contain about 180,000 clones, less than 80% of them singletons. The chain employs TRBV15 and TRBJ1-1; no firm D call. The receptor comes from a human donor with alopecia areata. This sample comprised CD8+ T cells sorted from blood, obtained at week 0. Written as DNA, the CDR3 is TGTGCCACCCTTAGGAACACTGAAGCTTTCTTT. It encodes CATLRNTEAFF.